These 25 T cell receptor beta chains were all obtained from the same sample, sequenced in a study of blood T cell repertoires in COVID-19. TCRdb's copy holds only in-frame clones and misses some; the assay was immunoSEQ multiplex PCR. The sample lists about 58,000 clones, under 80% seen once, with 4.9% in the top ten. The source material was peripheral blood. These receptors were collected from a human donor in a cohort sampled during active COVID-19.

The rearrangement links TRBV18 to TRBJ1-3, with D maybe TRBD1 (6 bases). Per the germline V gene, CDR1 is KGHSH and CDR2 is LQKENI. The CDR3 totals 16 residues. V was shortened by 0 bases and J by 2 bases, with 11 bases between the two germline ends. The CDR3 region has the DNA TGTGCCAGCTCACCACCTCAGGGGACGACTGGAAACACCATATATTTT. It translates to CASSPPQGTTGNTIYF.

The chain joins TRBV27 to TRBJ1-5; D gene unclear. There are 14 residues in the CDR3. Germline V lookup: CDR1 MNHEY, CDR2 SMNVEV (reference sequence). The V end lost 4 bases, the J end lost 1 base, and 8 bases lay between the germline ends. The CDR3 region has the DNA TGTGCCAGCAGTTCAAGCCCCAGCAATCAGCCCCAGCATTTT. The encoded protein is CASSSSPSNQPQHF.

CDR3: CASSYPRGANTEAFF. The CDR3 bases are TGTGCCAGCAGTTACCCCCGGGGGGCGAACACTGAAGCTTTCTTT. The J gene is TRBJ1-1, the V gene TRBV6-2 or TRBV6-3; possible D gene TRBD1, 6 bases. The germline gives CDR1 MNHEY, CDR2 SVGEGT. Trimming removed 2 bases at V and 1 base at J, with 11 bases between. The CDR3 extends over 15 amino acids.

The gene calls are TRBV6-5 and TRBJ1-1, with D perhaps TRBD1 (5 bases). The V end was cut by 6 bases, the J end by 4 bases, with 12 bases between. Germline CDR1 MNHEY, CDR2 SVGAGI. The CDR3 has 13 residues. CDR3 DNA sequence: TGTGCCAGCAGGGGGGGGGTAAGCACTGAAGCTTTCTTT. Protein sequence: CASRGGVSTEAFF.

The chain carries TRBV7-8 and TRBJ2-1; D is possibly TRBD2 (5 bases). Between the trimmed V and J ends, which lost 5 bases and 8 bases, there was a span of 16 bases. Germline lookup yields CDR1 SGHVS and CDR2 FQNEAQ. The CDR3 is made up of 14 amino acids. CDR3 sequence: CASSPNGDGDEQFF. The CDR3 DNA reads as TGTGCCAGCAGCCCCAACGGGGATGGGGATGAGCAGTTCTTC.

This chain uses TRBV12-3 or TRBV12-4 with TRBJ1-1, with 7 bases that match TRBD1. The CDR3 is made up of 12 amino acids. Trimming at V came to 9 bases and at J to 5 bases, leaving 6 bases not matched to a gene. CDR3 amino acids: CASRDSGTEAFF. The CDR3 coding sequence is TGTGCCAGTCGGGACAGCGGAACTGAAGCTTTCTTT.

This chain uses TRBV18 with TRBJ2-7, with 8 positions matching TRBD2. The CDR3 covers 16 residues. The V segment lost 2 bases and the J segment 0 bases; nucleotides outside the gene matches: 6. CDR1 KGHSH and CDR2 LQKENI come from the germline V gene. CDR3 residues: CASSPSRGAVSYEQYF. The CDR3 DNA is TGTGCCAGCTCACCATCGCGGGGGGCAGTCTCCTACGAGCAGTACTTC.

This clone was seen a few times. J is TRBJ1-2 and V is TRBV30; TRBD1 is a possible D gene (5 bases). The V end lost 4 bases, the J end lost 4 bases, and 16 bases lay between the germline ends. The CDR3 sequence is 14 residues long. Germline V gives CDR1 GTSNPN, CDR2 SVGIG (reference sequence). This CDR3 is CAWNRKDTIYGYTF. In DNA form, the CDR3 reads TGTGCCTGGAACCGAAAGGACACCATCTATGGCTACACCTTC.

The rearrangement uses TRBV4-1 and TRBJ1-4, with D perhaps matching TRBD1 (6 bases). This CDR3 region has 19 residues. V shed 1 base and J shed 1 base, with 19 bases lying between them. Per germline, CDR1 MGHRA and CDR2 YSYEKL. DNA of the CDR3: TGCGCCAGCAGCCAAGTAACAGGGAGGGGGGTTGGAACTAATGAAAAACTGTTTTTT. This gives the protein CASSQVTGRGVGTNEKLFF.

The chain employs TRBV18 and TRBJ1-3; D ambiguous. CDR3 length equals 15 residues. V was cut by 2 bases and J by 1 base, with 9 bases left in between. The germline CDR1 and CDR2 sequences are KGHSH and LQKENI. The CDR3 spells CASSPAGESGNTIYF. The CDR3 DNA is TGTGCCAGCTCACCAGCAGGCGAATCTGGAAACACCATATATTTT.

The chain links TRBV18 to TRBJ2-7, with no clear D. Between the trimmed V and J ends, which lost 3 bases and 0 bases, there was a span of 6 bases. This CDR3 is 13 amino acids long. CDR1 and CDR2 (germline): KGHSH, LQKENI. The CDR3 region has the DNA TGTGCCAGCTCACCGGTCAGCTCCTACGAGCAGTACTTC. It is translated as CASSPVSSYEQYF.

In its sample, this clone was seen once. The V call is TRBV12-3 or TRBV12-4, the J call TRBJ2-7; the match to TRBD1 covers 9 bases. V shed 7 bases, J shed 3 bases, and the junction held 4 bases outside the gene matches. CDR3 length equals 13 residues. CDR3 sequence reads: CASTLDRGYEQYF. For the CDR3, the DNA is TGTGCCAGCACCCTGGACAGGGGCTACGAGCAGTACTTC.

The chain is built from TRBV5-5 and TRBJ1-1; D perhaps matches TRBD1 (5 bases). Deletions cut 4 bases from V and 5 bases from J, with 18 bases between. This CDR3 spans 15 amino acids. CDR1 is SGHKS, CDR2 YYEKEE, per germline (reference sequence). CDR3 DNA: TGTGCCAGCAGCCCCCTGACGGGGCGGGAGACTGAAGCTTTCTTT. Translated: CASSPLTGRETEAFF.

In DNA, the CDR3 is TGCGCCAGCAGCCGGGACAGGGGCCAGGGGGGCTACACCTTC. Translating it yields CASSRDRGQGGYTF. The V and J genes are TRBV5-1 and TRBJ1-2, with 10 bases that match TRBD1. The CDR3 contains 14 residues. V was pared by 4 bases and J by 8 bases, with 8 bases of the junction left unmatched. Per germline, CDR1 SGHRS and CDR2 YFSETQ.

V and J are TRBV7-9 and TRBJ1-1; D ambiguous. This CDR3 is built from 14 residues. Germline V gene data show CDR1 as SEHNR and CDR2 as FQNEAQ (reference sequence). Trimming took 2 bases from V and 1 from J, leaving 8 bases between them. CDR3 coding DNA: TGTGCCAGCAGCTTAAATCCAGAGAACACTGAAGCTTTCTTT. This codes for CASSLNPENTEAFF.

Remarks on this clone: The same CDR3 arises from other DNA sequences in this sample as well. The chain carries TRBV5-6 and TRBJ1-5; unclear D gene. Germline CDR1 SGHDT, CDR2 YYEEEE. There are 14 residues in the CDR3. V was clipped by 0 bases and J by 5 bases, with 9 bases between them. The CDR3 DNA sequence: TGTGCCAGCAGCTTGGCAGGTGGTTATCAGCCCCAGCATTTT. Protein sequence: CASSLAGGYQPQHF.

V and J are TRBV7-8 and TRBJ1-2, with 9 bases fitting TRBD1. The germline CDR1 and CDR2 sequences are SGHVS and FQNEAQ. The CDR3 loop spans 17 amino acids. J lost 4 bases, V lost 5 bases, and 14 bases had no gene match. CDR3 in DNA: TGTGCCAGCAGCCACCGGGACAGGGCAGGGGGGGGCTATGGCTACACCTTC. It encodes CASSHRDRAGGGYGYTF. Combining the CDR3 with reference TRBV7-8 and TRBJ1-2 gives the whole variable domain GAGVSQSPRYKVAKRGQDVALRCDPISGHVSLFWYQQALGQGPEFLTYFQNEAQLDKSGLPSDRFFAERPEGSVSTLKIQRTQQEDSAVYLCASSHRDRAGGGYGYTFGSGTRLTVV.

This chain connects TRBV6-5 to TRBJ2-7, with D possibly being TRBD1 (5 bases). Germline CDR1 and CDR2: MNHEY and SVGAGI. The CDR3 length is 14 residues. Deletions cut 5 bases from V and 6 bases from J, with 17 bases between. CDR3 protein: CASSRDRFLAEQYF. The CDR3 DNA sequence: TGTGCCAGCAGTCGCGACAGATTCCTTGCCGAGCAGTACTTC.

In DNA form, the CDR3 reads TGTGCCAGCAGCTCTAGCGGGGGATTCAATGAGCAGTTCTTC. This translates into CASSSSGGFNEQFF. V is TRBV7-9 and J is TRBJ2-1; 10 nucleotides agree with TRBD2. Germline lookup yields CDR1 SEHNR and CDR2 FQNEAQ (reference sequence). The CDR3 has 14 residues. V lost 4 bases, J lost 6 bases, and 3 bases stayed unmatched.

DNA for the CDR3: TGTGCCAGCAGTGGCAGAAGGGGGCGGAGCACAGATACGCAGTATTTT. Residues: CASSGRRGRSTDTQYF. The genes are TRBV6-1 and TRBJ2-3, with 7 bases lining up with TRBD1. Trimming at V came to 4 bases and at J to 0 bases, leaving 7 bases not matched to a gene. The CDR3 is 16 amino acids. Germline V gives CDR1 MNHNS, CDR2 SASEGT.

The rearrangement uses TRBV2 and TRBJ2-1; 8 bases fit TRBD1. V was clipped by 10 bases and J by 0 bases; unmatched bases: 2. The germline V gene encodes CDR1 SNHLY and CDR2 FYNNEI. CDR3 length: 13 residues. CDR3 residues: CATGQGSYNEQFF. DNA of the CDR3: TGTGCCACCGGACAGGGCTCCTACAATGAGCAGTTCTTC.

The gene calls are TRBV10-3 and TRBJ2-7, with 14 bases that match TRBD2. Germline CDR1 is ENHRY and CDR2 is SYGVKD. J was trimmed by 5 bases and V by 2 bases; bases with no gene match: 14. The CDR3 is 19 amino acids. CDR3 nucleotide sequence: TGTGCCATCAGTGAGGGACTAGCGGGAGGTTCTCTTTCTGTCGACGAGCAGTACTTC. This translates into CAISEGLAGGSLSVDEQYF.

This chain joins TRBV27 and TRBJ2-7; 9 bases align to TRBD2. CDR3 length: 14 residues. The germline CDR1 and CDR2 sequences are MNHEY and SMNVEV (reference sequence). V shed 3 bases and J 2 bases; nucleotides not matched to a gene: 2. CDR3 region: CASSFGGGAYEQYF. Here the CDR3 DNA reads TGTGCCAGCAGTTTCGGCGGGGGGGCCTACGAGCAGTACTTC.

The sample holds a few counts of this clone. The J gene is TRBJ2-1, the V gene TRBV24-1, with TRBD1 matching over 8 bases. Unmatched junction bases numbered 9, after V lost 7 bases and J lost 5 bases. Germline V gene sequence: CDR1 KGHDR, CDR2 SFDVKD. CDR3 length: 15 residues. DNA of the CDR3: TGTGCCACCAGCCCGACAGGGGATGTTGACAATGAGCAGTTCTTC. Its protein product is CATSPTGDVDNEQFF.

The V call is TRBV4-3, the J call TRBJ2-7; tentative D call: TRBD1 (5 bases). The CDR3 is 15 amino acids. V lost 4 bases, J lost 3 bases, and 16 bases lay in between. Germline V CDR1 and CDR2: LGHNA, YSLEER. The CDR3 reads CASSRGYGQGYEQYF. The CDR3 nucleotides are TGCGCCAGCAGCCGAGGTTACGGGCAGGGCTACGAGCAGTACTTC.